This T cell receptor beta chain emerged from a study of control samples from healthy donors and cancer patients. V lost 0 bases, J lost 1 base, and 7 bases stayed unmatched. The CDR3 totals 17 residues. The germline CDR1 and CDR2 sequences are MGHRA and YSYEKL. Repertoires were generated with immunoSEQ multiplex PCR, while TCRdb's copy carries only in-frame clones and drops some. The sample records approximately 50,000 clones, about nine tenths being singletons. Sequenced sample: PBMCs. The J gene is TRBJ2-3, the V gene TRBV4-1; TRBD2 agrees at 7 bases. This TCR was recovered from a man aged 60 to 69 with head and neck cancer. The chain's CDR3 is CASSQEILAVGTDTQYF. As DNA, the CDR3 is TGCGCCAGCAGCCAAGAAATTCTAGCGGTGGGCACAGATACGCAGTATTTT.